This TCR beta chain was recovered during a study of monozygotic twins with inflammatory bowel disease. Germline assignment: CDR1 KGHDR and CDR2 SFDVKD. The CDR3 is made up of 14 amino acids. TCRdb re-called the 5' RACE reads and shows each CDR3 protein once, DNA omitted. This listing includes some 440,000 distinct CDR3 sequences. This clonotype was obtained from a human donor with ulcerative colitis or Crohn's disease, or a healthy co-twin of an affected twin (not recorded which). The sample was blood. The chain employs TRBV24-1 and TRBJ2-1; checking the TCRdb D call of TRBD1 is not possible without DNA. This chain's CDR3 is CATSGGQGSVEQFF.